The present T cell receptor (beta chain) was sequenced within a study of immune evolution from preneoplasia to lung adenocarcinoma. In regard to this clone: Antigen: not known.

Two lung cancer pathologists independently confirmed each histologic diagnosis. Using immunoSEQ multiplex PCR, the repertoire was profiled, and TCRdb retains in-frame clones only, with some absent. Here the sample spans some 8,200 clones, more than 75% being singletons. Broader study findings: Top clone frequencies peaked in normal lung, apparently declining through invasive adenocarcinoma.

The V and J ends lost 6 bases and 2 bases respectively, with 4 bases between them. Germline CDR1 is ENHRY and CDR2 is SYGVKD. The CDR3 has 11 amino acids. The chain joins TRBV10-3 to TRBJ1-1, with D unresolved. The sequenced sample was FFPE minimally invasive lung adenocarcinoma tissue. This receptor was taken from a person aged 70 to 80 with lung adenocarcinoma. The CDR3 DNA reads TGTGCCATCAGAGATAACACTGAAGCTTTCTTT. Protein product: CAIRDNTEAFF.